These 21 T cell receptor beta chains came from one sample sequenced in a study of cytomegalovirus exposure and HLA in healthy donors. PCR primers comprised 60 Vbeta and 13 Jbeta primers. Profiled with immunoSEQ multiplex PCR; TCRdb holds only in-frame clones, not every one. Of under 95,000 clones listed, approximately 80% are singletons. What was sequenced was PBMCs. The receptors here all came from a man aged 25 to 40 in good health and CMV-seropositive.

The chain couples TRBV19 to TRBJ1-2; 8 bases fit TRBD1. Germline V lookup: CDR1 LNHDA, CDR2 SQIVND (reference sequence). This CDR3 has 14 residues. The V and J ends lost 3 bases and 3 bases, in that order; junction bases with no gene match: 3. CDR3 sequence (DNA): TGTGCCAGTAGTATCACAGGGGGAGACTATGGCTACACCTTC. This encodes CASSITGGDYGYTF.

The V and J genes are TRBV5-1 and TRBJ2-7, with D perhaps TRBD1 (5 bases). The germline V and J ends were trimmed by 4 bases and 6 bases, with 17 bases remaining between them. CDR3 length: 14 residues. From germline, CDR1 is SGHRS and CDR2 YFSETQ. The CDR3 is CASSPGLRGSEQYV. The CDR3 nucleotides are TGCGCCAGCAGCCCGGGCCTTAGGGGCTCCGAGCAGTACGTC.

This chain connects TRBV19 to TRBJ1-5; unclear D gene. Germline assignment: CDR1 LNHDA and CDR2 SQIVND (reference sequence). The CDR3 has 12 residues. V was cut by 7 bases and J by 2 bases, with 6 bases left in between. The CDR3 bases are TGTGCCAGTAATTTCGGCAATCAGCCCCAGCATTTT. This translates into CASNFGNQPQHF.

CDR3 DNA: TGTGCCAGCAGCTTAGGGACTAGCGGGACTCCCCAGGAGACCCAGTACTTC. It yields the protein CASSLGTSGTPQETQYF. J is TRBJ2-5 and V is TRBV11-2, with 12 nucleotides matching TRBD2. V shed 1 base and J 5 bases; nucleotides not matched to a gene: 8. Per the germline V gene, CDR1 is SGHAT and CDR2 is FQNNGV. This CDR3 is 17 amino acids long.

The chain recombines TRBV5-1 with TRBJ1-2; 7 bases are shared with TRBD1. The CDR3 runs 17 residues. Germline CDR1 is SGHRS and CDR2 is YFSETQ. Trimming removed 5 bases from V and 0 bases from J; junction bases left unmatched: 13. CDR3 coding DNA: TGCGCCAGCAGACACCAAACAGGGGCGTCCACTAACTATGGCTACACCTTC. This translates into CASRHQTGASTNYGYTF.

The chain links TRBV6-1 to TRBJ1-6; D possibly corresponds to TRBD1 (6 bases). Per germline, CDR1 MNHNS and CDR2 SASEGT. Between the trimmed V and J ends, which lost 9 bases and 3 bases, there was a span of 15 bases. The CDR3 runs 15 residues. The CDR3, as DNA: TGTGCCAGTAGCCGGGACACCTTCTATAATTCACCCCTCCACTTT. Protein product: CASSRDTFYNSPLHF.

As regards this clone: A junction boundary mismatches the germline segment, possibly from a read error. V gene TRBV9 combines with J gene TRBJ2-2, with 10 bases fitting TRBD1. The CDR3 covers 16 residues. Germline V lookup: CDR1 SGDLS, CDR2 YYNGEE. The CDR3 coding sequence is TGTGCCAGCAGCGCCGACAGGGGGCGATTGGACCGGGGAGCTGTTTTT. Translating gives CASSADRGRLDRGAVF.

The chain employs TRBV4-1 and TRBJ2-3, with 14 nucleotides matching TRBD2. Germline V gives CDR1 MGHRA, CDR2 YSYEKL. The CDR3 is 16 amino acids. The junction had 12 bases not matched to a gene; V was cut back by 5 bases and J by 11 bases. The CDR3 reads CASSATSGRAGFKQYF. CDR3 DNA sequence: TGCGCCAGCAGCGCGACTAGCGGGAGGGCCGGTTTCAAGCAGTATTTT.

This clone was recorded a few times. V and J are TRBV25-1 and TRBJ2-3; TRBD2 matches at 10 bases. Losses at the gene ends were 5 bases for V and 5 bases for J; bases not matched to a gene: 4. Germline lookup yields CDR1 MGHDK and CDR2 SYGVNS. The CDR3 runs 14 residues. The CDR3, as DNA: TGTGCCAGCAGTCGAAGCGGGGGGGGAGATACGCAGTATTTT. Protein sequence: CASSRSGGGDTQYF.

This clone was counted between two and nine times. The chain uses TRBV5-1 and TRBJ2-2; 12 bases are a match to TRBD2. The CDR3 has 15 residues. After removal of 1 base from V and 6 bases from J, the junction contained 1 base not matched to a gene. Germline V gene data show CDR1 as SGHRS and CDR2 as YFSETQ. CDR3 region: CASSLSSGRAGELFF. CDR3 sequence (DNA): TGCGCCAGCAGCTTGTCTAGCGGGAGGGCCGGGGAGCTGTTTTTT.

The V call is TRBV30, the J call TRBJ2-1, with 7 bases aligning to TRBD2. V lost 0 bases, J lost 9 bases, and 11 bases stayed unmatched. The CDR3 length is 15 residues. Looked up from germline, CDR1 is GTSNPN and CDR2 is SVGIG (reference sequence). In nucleotides, the CDR3 is TGTGCCTGGAGTGTACACAGCGGGATCGTTGGTGAGCAGTTCTTC. It yields the protein CAWSVHSGIVGEQFF.

This clone was found once. V gene TRBV9 combines with J gene TRBJ2-7, with 8 bases lining up with TRBD2. V was clipped by 4 bases and J by 2 bases; unmatched bases: 5. CDR3 size: 14 residues. Germline V lookup: CDR1 SGDLS, CDR2 YYNGEE. The CDR3 DNA reads as TGTGCCAGCAGCCGGGGGGGACCTGCCTACGAGCAGTACTTC. It encodes CASSRGGPAYEQYF.

The chain joins TRBV5-4 to TRBJ2-1; 12 positions match TRBD2. The V gene end was trimmed by 0 bases and the J gene end by 8 bases; junction bases not matched to a gene: 12. CDR3 length equals 18 residues. Germline V lookup: CDR1 SGHNT, CDR2 YYREEE (reference sequence). CDR3 DNA sequence: TGTGCCAGCAGCTTGGGGTTGGCCGGGACTAGCGGGTCCCATGAGCAGTTCTTC. It encodes CASSLGLAGTSGSHEQFF.

This clone was observed a handful of times. The genes are TRBV4-1 and TRBJ2-2; D unresolved. Germline V gives CDR1 MGHRA, CDR2 YSYEKL. V lost 4 bases and J 1 base, leaving 7 bases between the germline ends. The CDR3 loop spans 14 amino acids. In DNA, the CDR3 is TGCGCCAGCAGCCTCCCGGGGAACACCGGGGAGCTGTTTTTT. Amino acids: CASSLPGNTGELFF.

The chain is built from TRBV7-9 and TRBJ1-1, with TRBD1 matching 8 bases. The V gene end was trimmed by 4 bases and the J gene end by 1 base; junction bases not matched to a gene: 8. CDR1 and CDR2 from the germline V gene are SEHNR and FQNEAQ (reference sequence). CDR3 length equals 16 residues. CDR3 bases: TGTGCCAGCAGCTCCAGGACAGGGATTGGGAACACTGAAGCTTTCTTT. Protein product: CASSSRTGIGNTEAFF.

The rearrangement joins TRBV5-4 to TRBJ2-5; TRBD2 is a possible D gene (6 bases). The CDR3 contains 13 residues. V was pared by 4 bases and J by 5 bases, with 12 bases between. The germline V gene has CDR1 SGHNT and CDR2 YYREEE (reference sequence). DNA of the CDR3: TGTGCCAGCAGCCAGACTAGTGGGGAGACCCAGTACTTC. This translates into CASSQTSGETQYF.

The V gene is TRBV29-1, the J gene TRBJ1-2; D unresolved. The ends were cut back, 1 base at V and 4 bases at J, with 13 bases in the middle. CDR1 and CDR2 from the germline V gene are SQVTM and ANQGSEA. The CDR3 is 14 residues long. The CDR3 sequence: CSVEGEAGSYGYTF. The CDR3 DNA follows: TGCAGCGTTGAAGGGGAGGCAGGTAGCTATGGCTACACCTTC.

This rearrangement joins TRBV30 to TRBJ2-7, with 8 nucleotides matching TRBD1. With 1 base clipped from V and 6 bases from J, the junction kept 5 bases outside the gene matches. This CDR3 has 13 amino acids. Looked up from germline, CDR1 is GTSNPN and CDR2 is SVGIG (reference sequence). CDR3 bases: TGTGCCTGGAGTGGCGGACAGGGAGGCGAGCAGTACTTC. Its protein is CAWSGGQGGEQYF.

This clone was detected a few times. This chain links TRBV2 with TRBJ2-1; TRBD2 agrees at 7 bases. Germline lookup yields CDR1 SNHLY and CDR2 FYNNEI. The CDR3 contains 15 residues. J was trimmed by 9 bases and V by 5 bases; bases with no gene match: 13. CDR3 loop: CASSSLTTSVAEQFF. The CDR3 coding sequence is TGTGCCAGCAGTTCCTTAACTACTAGCGTGGCTGAGCAGTTCTTC.

This chain joins TRBV30 and TRBJ2-1; 8 bases map to TRBD2. The CDR3 has 15 residues. The J segment lost 6 bases and the V segment lost 3 bases, leaving 10 bases of the junction unmatched. Germline CDR1 is GTSNPN and CDR2 is SVGIG (reference sequence). DNA for the CDR3: TGTGCCTGGAGCGAGGGGCCGGGAGGGGTCAATGAGCAGTTCTTC. Its protein product is CAWSEGPGGVNEQFF.

The chain is built from TRBV27 and TRBJ1-4, with a weak D call TRBD1 (5 bases). V lost 2 bases to trimming and J lost 8 bases, with 12 bases between them. This CDR3 has 14 amino acids. From germline, CDR1 is MNHEY and CDR2 SMNVEV (reference sequence). Here the CDR3 reads CASSLAGGREKLFF. CDR3 in DNA: TGTGCCAGCAGTTTAGCGGGGGGAAGGGAAAAACTGTTTTTT.